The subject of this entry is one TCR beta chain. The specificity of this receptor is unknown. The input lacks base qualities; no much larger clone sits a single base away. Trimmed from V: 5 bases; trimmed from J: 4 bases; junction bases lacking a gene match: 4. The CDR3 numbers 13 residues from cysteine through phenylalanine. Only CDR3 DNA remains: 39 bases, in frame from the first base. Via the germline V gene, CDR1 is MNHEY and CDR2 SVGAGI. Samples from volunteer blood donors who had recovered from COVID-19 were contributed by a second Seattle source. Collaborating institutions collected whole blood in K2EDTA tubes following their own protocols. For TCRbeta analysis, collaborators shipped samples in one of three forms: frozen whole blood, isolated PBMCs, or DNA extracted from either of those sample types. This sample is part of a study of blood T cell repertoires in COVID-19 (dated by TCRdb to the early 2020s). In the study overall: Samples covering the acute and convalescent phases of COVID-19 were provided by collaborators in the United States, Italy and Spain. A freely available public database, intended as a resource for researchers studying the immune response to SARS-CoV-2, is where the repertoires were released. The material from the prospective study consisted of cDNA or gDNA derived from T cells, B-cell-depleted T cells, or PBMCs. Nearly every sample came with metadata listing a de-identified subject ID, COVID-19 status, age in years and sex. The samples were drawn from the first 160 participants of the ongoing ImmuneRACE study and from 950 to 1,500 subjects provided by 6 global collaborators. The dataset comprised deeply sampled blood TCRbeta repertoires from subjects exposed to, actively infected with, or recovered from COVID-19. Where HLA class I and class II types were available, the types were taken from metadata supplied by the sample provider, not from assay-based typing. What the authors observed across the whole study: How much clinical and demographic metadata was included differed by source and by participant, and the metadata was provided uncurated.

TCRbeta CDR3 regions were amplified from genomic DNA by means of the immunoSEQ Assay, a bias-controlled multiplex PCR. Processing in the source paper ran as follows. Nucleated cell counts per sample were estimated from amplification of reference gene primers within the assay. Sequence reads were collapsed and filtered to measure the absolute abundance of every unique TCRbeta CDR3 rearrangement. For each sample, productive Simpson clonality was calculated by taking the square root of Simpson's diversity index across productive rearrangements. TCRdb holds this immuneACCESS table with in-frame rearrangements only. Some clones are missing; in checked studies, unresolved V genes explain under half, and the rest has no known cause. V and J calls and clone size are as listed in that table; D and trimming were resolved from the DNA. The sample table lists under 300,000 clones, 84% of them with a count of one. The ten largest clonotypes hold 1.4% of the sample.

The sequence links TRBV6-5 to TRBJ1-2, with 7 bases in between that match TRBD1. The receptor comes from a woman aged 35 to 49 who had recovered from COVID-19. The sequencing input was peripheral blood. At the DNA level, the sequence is TGTGCCAGCAGTCTACGGGACAGCTATGGCTACACCTTC. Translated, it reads CASSLRDSYGYTF.